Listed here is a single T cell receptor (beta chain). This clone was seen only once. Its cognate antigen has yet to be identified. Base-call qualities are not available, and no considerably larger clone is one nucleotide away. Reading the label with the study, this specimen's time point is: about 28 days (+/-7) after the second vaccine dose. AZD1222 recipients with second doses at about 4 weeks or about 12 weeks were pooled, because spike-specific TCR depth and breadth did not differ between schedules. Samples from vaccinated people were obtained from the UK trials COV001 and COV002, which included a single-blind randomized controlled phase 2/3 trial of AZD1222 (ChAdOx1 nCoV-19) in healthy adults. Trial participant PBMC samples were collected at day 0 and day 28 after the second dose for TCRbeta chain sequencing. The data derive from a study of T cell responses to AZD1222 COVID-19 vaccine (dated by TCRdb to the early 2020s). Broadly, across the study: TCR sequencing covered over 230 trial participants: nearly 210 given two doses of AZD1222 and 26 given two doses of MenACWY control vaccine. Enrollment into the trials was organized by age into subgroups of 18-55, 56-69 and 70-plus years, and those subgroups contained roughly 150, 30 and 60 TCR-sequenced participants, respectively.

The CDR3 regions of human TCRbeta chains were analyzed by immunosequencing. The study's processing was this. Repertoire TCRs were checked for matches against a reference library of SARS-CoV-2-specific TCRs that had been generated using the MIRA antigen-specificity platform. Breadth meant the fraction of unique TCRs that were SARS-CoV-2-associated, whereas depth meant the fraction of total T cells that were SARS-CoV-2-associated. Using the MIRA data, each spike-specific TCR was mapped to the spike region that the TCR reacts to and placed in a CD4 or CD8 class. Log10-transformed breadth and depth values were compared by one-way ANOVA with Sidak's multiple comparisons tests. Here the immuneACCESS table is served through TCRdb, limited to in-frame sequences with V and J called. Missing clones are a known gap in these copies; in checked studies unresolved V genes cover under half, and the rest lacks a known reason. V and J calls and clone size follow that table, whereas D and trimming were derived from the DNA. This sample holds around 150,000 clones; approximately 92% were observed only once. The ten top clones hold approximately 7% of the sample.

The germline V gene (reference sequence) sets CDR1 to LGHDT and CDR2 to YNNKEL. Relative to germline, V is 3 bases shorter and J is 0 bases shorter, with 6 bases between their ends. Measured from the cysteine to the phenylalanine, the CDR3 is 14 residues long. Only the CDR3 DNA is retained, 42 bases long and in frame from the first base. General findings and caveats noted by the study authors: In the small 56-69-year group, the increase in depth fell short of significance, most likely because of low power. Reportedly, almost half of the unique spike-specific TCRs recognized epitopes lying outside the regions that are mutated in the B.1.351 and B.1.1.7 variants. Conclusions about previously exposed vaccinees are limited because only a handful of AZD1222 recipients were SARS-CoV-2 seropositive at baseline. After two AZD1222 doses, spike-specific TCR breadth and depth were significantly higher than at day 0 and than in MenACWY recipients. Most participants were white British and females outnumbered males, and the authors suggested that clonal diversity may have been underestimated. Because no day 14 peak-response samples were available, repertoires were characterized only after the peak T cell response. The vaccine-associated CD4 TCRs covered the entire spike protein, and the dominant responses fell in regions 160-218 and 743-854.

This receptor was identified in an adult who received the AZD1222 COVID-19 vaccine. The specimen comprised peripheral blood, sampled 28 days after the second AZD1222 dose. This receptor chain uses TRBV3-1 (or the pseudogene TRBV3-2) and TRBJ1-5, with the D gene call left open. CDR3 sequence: CASSQGHSNQPQHF. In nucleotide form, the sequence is TGTGCCAGCAGCCAGGGTCATAGCAATCAGCCCCAGCATTTT.